Presented here are 25 T cell receptor beta chains from one specimen sequenced in a study of blood T cells in healthy people across ages (dated by TCRdb to about 2015). The library came from 5' RACE. For sequencing, an Illumina HiSeq 2500 was employed. A second PCR of about 6 to 11 cycles was performed with a sample-barcoded 5' primer and a J-beta primer mix. Starting from the raw public reads, TCRdb applied fastp trimming at Q25, assembled clones with MiXCR and retained in-frame beta chains. A single entry per CDR3 protein holds the most common genes and DNA from its merged rows. This sample comprises about 1.4 million distinct CDR3 sequences, 59% of them detected only once. The ten largest account for over 5.5% of the sample. What was sequenced was blood. All receptors come from a man aged 18 to 29 in good health.

The rearrangement uses TRBV21-1 and TRBJ1-2; TRBD1 was called by the table and not checked on the DNA. TRBV21-1 is given as a pseudogene. The CDR3 is 18 residues long. The CDR3 DNA is TGTGCCAGCAGCAAAGGAGTAGGCGGGACAGGGGTCCTCTATGGCTACACCTTC. Translated: CASSKGVGGTGVLYGYTF.

The chain couples TRBV12-3 or TRBV12-4 to TRBJ1-5; D is possibly TRBD1 (5 bases). V shed 8 bases and J shed 3 bases, with 11 bases lying between them. This CDR3 contains 13 residues. This CDR3 reads CASAGGLNQPQHF. The CDR3 region has the DNA TGTGCCAGCGCGGGGGGTCTCAATCAGCCCCAGCATTTT.

This clonotype was counted only a few times. J is TRBJ2-7 and V is TRBV6-2 or TRBV6-3, with D perhaps TRBD1 (6 bases). The germline V and J ends were trimmed by 4 bases and 6 bases, with 13 bases remaining between them. The CDR3 sequence is 13 residues long. CDR1 and CDR2 (germline): MNHEY, SVGEGT. CDR3 in amino acids: CASSSLDSSEQYF. For the CDR3, the DNA is TGTGCCAGCAGTTCTTTGGACAGTAGCGAGCAGTACTTC.

This clonotype was detected only once. The rearrangement joins TRBV2 to TRBJ2-5; TRBD2 might be the D (5 bases). The CDR3 length is 15 residues. Germline CDR1 and CDR2: SNHLY and FYNNEI. Between the trimmed V and J ends, which lost 6 bases and 0 bases, there was a span of 14 bases. The DNA for the CDR3 is TGTGCCAGCAGCCCAAGGGAAGCGGACCAAGAGACCCAGTACTTC. Its protein is CASSPREADQETQYF. Together with reference TRBV2 and TRBJ2-5, the CDR3 gives the full variable domain: EPEVTQTPSHQVTQMGQEVILRCVPISNHLYFYWYRQILGQKVEFLVSFYNNEISEKSEIFDDQFSVERPDGSNFTLKIRSTKLEDSAMYFCASSPREADQETQYFGPGTRLLVL.

Comments on this clonotype: A much larger clone is a single base away; this may be a read error. The gene calls are TRBV2 and TRBJ2-5, with 8 bases identical to TRBD1. This CDR3 comprises 15 residues. Germline CDR1 reads SNHLY; CDR2 reads FYNNEI. CDR3 coding DNA: TGTGTCAGCAGTGAACATGGACAGGGACAAGAGACCCAGTACTTC. Amino acid sequence: CVSSEHGQGQETQYF.

The V and J genes are TRBV7-6 and TRBJ1-5, with a weak D call TRBD1 (6 bases). V was shortened by 5 bases and J by 6 bases, with 14 bases between the two germline ends. The germline CDR1 and CDR2 sequences are SGHVS and FNYEAQ. The length of the CDR3 is 14 residues. CDR3 coding DNA: TGTGCCAGCAGCCAAATCGAGGGGGGTCAGCCCCAGCATTTT. Its translation: CASSQIEGGQPQHF.

This clonotype was seen once. V gene TRBV14 combines with J gene TRBJ2-2, with D maybe TRBD2 (5 bases). V was shortened by 7 bases and J by 5 bases, with 8 bases between the two germline ends. Germline CDR1 reads SGHDN; CDR2 reads FVKESK. The CDR3 has 12 amino acids. CDR3 bases: TGTGCCAGCACCTCGGGGACCGGGGAGCTGTTTTTT. Its translation is CASTSGTGELFF. The full variable domain, with the rest looked up from reference TRBV14 and TRBJ2-2, is EAGVTQFPSHSVIEKGQTVTLRCDPISGHDNLYWYRRVMGKEIKFLLHFVKESKQDESGMPNNRFLAERTGGTYSTLKVQPAELEDSGVYFCASTSGTGELFFGEGSRLTVL.

V gene TRBV3-1 combines with J gene TRBJ1-4, with a weak D call TRBD1 (5 bases). The CDR3 totals 16 residues. Germline V gives CDR1 LGHDT, CDR2 YNNKEL (reference sequence). V was clipped by 4 bases and J by 5 bases, with 17 bases between them. The DNA for the CDR3 is TGTGCCAGCAGCCCTTGGACAAGTAAAGGGAATGAAAAACTGTTTTTT. As protein: CASSPWTSKGNEKLFF.

This chain uses TRBV12-3 or TRBV12-4 with TRBJ2-1; D remains ambiguous. V dropped 6 bases and J dropped 5 bases, with 14 bases sitting between them. The CDR3 loop spans 14 amino acids. The CDR3 sequence: CASRPPGANNEQFF. The CDR3 DNA reads as TGTGCCAGCAGGCCCCCGGGCGCGAACAATGAGCAGTTCTTC.

This clonotype was recorded a few times. The chain carries TRBV7-9 and TRBJ1-1; no clear D. The CDR3 is made up of 14 amino acids. The germline CDR1 and CDR2 sequences are SEHNR and FQNEAQ (reference sequence). V was clipped by 2 bases and J by 1 base, with 8 bases between them. The CDR3, as DNA: TGTGCCAGCAGCTTAAAAGGGCAGAACACTGAAGCTTTCTTT. The encoded protein is CASSLKGQNTEAFF.

V and J are TRBV7-9 and TRBJ2-1; a weak D match, TRBD1 (6 bases). Germline CDR1 is SEHNR and CDR2 is FQNEAQ (reference sequence). V gave up 5 bases and J gave up 8 bases, with 22 bases separating them. CDR3 length equals 16 residues. CDR3 region: CASSLTDSVVLDEQFF. The CDR3, as DNA: TGTGCCAGCAGCCTGACGGACAGTGTGGTTTTAGATGAGCAGTTCTTC.

Comment on this clonotype: The final CDR3 position lacks the conserved phenylalanine or tryptophan, pointing to a likely read error. The CDR3 protein is CASSNVLAGIDGYTS. CDR3 nucleotides: TGTGCCAGCAGTAACGTTCTGGCAGGGATCGATGGCTACACCTCC. The rearrangement uses TRBV25-1 and TRBJ1-2; a possible D gene is TRBD1 (5 bases). Trimming left V 5 bases short and J 6 bases short, with 19 bases between. Germline V gives CDR1 MGHDK, CDR2 SYGVNS. The CDR3 sequence is 15 residues long.

The chain combines TRBV27 with TRBJ2-1; 9 bases are a match to TRBD2. V lost 5 bases and J lost 2; bases outside the gene matches: 7. From germline, CDR1 is MNHEY and CDR2 SMNVEV (reference sequence). The CDR3 has 16 residues. CDR3 coding DNA: TGTGCCAGCAGTCACGCTAGCGGGGCTACCTACAATGAGCAGTTCTTC. Protein: CASSHASGATYNEQFF.

The chain recombines TRBV6-1 with TRBJ1-4, with 8 bases aligning to TRBD1. CDR3 length equals 15 residues. V dropped 6 bases and J dropped 3; count of bases not matched to a gene: 6. Looked up from germline, CDR1 is MNHNS and CDR2 is SASEGT. In DNA, the CDR3 is TGTGCCAGCAGCCACAACAGGGGGTCTAATGAAAAACTGTTTTTT. Its translation: CASSHNRGSNEKLFF.

This chain connects TRBV21-1 to TRBJ2-6; the table's D gene call, TRBD1, was not cross checked with the DNA. TRBV21-1 is a listed pseudogene. The CDR3 has 17 amino acids. The CDR3 loop reads CASTLEGPYSGANVLTF. CDR3 nucleotide sequence: TGTGCCAGCACCCTTGAGGGGCCGTACTCTGGGGCCAACGTCCTGACTTTC.

The rearrangement joins TRBV5-1 to TRBJ2-4; 9 bases map to TRBD1. The J call is uncertain, as TRBJ2-7 better fits the DNA end. This CDR3 has 20 amino acids. Germline V lookup: CDR1 SGHRS, CDR2 YFSETQ. DNA of the CDR3: TGCGCCAGCAGCTTCGGTCCGGGACAGGGAAATCAACGAATGGTGTACGAGCAGTACTTC. Translating gives CASSFGPGQGNQRMVYEQYF.

This clonotype has more than one count but fewer than ten. The genes are TRBV30 and TRBJ2-4, with 9 bases matching TRBD2. In germline, CDR1 is GTSNPN, CDR2 SVGIG (reference sequence). The ends lost 2 bases at V and 14 bases at J; junction bases unmatched: 7. The CDR3 covers 12 residues. The CDR3, as DNA: TGTGCCTGGAGTATCAGCGGGGGGCTTGAGTACTTC. Protein sequence: CAWSISGGLEYF. Combining the CDR3 with reference TRBV30 and TRBJ2-4 gives the whole variable domain SQTIHQWPATLVQPVGSPLSLECTVEGTSNPNLYWYRQAAGRGLQLLFYSVGIGQISSEVPQNLSASRPQDRQFILSSKKLLLSDSGFYLCAWSISGGLEYFGAGTRLSVL.

This clonotype appeared a few times. V gene TRBV4-2 combines with J gene TRBJ2-3, with D uncertain. Germline assignment: CDR1 LGHNA and CDR2 YNFKEQ. The CDR3 spans 13 residues. V lost 1 base and J 4 bases, leaving 6 bases between the germline ends. CDR3 sequence: CASSQVRADTQYF. Here the CDR3 DNA reads TGTGCCAGCAGCCAAGTACGGGCAGATACGCAGTATTTT.

This clonotype was recorded a few times. The chain couples TRBV28 to TRBJ1-6; possible D gene TRBD1, 6 bases. The germline gives CDR1 MDHEN, CDR2 SYDVKM. The germline V and J ends were trimmed by 7 bases and 10 bases, with 11 bases remaining between them. The CDR3 loop spans 12 amino acids. This chain's CDR3 is CASKGGVSPLHF. In DNA, the CDR3 is TGTGCCAGCAAGGGGGGGGTCTCACCCCTCCACTTT. Together with reference TRBV28 and TRBJ1-6, the CDR3 gives the full variable domain: DVKVTQSSRYLVKRTGEKVFLECVQDMDHENMFWYRQDPGLGLRLIYFSYDVKMKEKGDIPEGYSVSREKKERFSLILESASTNQTSMYLCASKGGVSPLHFGNGTRLTVT.

V is TRBV29-1 and J is TRBJ2-7, with 12 bases aligning to TRBD2. CDR3 length: 15 residues. Germline CDR1 reads SQVTM; CDR2 reads ANQGSEA. V lost 4 bases to trimming and J lost 7 bases; unmatched junction nucleotides: 11. The CDR3 loop reads CSVVARLAGGREQYF. CDR3 DNA: TGCAGCGTTGTTGCCCGGCTAGCGGGAGGGAGAGAGCAGTACTTC.

This chain connects TRBV12-3 or TRBV12-4 to TRBJ1-1, with D unresolved. The CDR3 is 12 residues long. V lost 6 bases to trimming and J lost 6 bases, with 11 bases between them. The CDR3 loop is CASRTGRAEAFF. DNA for the CDR3: TGTGCCAGCAGAACCGGGAGGGCTGAAGCTTTCTTT.

The rearrangement uses TRBV12-3 or TRBV12-4 and TRBJ1-1; the D is unclear. The CDR3 is made up of 16 amino acids. The V gene lost 3 bases and the J gene lost 11 bases, with 25 bases spanning the gap. The CDR3 is CASSFFPGPPLSSAFF. In nucleotides, the CDR3 is TGTGCCAGCAGTTTTTTCCCCGGGCCCCCTTTATCTTCGGCTTTCTTT.

The sample holds one count of this clonotype. V is TRBV10-3 and J is TRBJ2-7, with D maybe TRBD1 (6 bases). Deletions cut 2 bases from V and 5 bases from J, with 13 bases between. Germline V CDR1 and CDR2: ENHRY, SYGVKD. The CDR3 length is 14 residues. For the CDR3, the DNA is TGTGCCATCAGTGAGGGGGGCGCTCCGGACGAGCAGTACTTC. It specifies CAISEGGAPDEQYF.

Only a few counts were recorded for this clonotype. The chain combines TRBV6-4 with TRBJ1-6; D unclear. CDR3 length equals 14 residues. Trimming took off 4 bases at V and 9 bases at J, with 13 bases between the two ends. Germline CDR1 and CDR2: MRHNA and SNTAGT. CDR3 DNA sequence: TGTGCCAGCAGTGTGGAGGCGCGACGTTCACCCCTCCACTTT. Translating it yields CASSVEARRSPLHF.

This clonotype appeared a few times. This sequence joins TRBV6-6 and TRBJ2-1; D unclear. This CDR3 has 14 residues. Trimming stripped 0 bases from V and 6 bases from J, with 9 bases between. Germline CDR1 is MNHNY and CDR2 is SVGAGI (reference sequence). The CDR3 is CASSYSLLTNEQFF. DNA of the CDR3: TGTGCCAGCAGTTACTCCCTCCTTACCAATGAGCAGTTCTTC.